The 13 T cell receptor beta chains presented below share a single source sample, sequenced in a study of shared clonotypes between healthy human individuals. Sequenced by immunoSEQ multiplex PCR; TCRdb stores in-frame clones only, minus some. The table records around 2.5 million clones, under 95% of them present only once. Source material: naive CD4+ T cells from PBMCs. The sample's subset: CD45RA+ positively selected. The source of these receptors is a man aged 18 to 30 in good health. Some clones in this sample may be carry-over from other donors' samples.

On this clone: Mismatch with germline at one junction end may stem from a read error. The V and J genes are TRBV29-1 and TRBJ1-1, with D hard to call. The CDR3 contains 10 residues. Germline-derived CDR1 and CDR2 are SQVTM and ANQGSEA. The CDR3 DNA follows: TGCAGCGTTGTTGATCCTGAGGCTTTCTTT. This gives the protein CSVVDPEAFF.

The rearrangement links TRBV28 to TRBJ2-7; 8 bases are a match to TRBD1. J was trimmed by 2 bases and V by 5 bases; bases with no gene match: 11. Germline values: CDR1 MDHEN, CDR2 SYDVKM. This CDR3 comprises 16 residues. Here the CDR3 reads CASSVIPGTGTYEQYF. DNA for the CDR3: TGTGCCAGCAGTGTTATCCCCGGGACAGGAACCTACGAGCAGTACTTC.

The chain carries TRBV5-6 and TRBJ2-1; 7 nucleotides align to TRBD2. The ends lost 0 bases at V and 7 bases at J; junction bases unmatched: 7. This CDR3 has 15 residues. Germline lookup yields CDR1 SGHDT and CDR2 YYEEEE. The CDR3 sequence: CASSLAGGLGNEQFF. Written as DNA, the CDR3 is TGTGCCAGCAGCTTGGCGGGAGGCTTAGGGAATGAGCAGTTCTTC.

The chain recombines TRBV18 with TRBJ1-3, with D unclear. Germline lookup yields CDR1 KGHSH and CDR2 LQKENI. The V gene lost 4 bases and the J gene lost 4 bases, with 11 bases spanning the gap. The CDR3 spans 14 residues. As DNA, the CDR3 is TGTGCCAGCTCACGCGAGTTGGCGGGAAACACCATATATTTT. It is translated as CASSRELAGNTIYF.

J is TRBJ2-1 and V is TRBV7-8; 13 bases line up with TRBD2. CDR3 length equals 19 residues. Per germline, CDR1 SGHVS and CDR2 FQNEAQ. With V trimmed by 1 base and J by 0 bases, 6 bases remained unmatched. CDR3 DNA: TGTGCCAGCAGCTTAGGACTAGCGGGAGGCCTTAGCTCCTACAATGAGCAGTTCTTC. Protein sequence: CASSLGLAGGLSSYNEQFF.

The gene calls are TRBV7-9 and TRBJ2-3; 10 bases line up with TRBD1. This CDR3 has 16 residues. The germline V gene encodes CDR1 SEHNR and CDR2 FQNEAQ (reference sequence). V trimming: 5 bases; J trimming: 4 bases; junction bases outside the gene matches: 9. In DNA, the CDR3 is TGTGCCAGCAGCCCCGACAGGGGGCGAGGGGCAGATACGCAGTATTTT. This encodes CASSPDRGRGADTQYF.

CDR3 amino acids: CASSLVGGRTYEQYF. For the CDR3, the DNA is TGTGCCAGCAGCTTAGTCGGCGGCCGGACCTACGAGCAGTACTTC. This chain joins TRBV7-6 and TRBJ2-7; D remains unclear. V lost 1 base to trimming and J lost 2 bases, with 12 bases between them. The V gene's germline CDR1 is SGHVS and CDR2 FNYEAQ. The CDR3 contains 15 residues. Variable domain in full (rest from reference TRBV7-6 and TRBJ2-7): GAGVSQSPRYKVTKRGQDVALRCDPISGHVSLYWYRQALGQGPEFLTYFNYEAQQDKSGLPNDRFSAERPEGSISTLTIQRTEQRDSAMYRCASSLVGGRTYEQYFGPGTRLTVT.

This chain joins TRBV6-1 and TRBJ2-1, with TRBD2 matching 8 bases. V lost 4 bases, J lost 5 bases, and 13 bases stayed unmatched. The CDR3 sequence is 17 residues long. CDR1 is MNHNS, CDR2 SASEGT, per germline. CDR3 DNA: TGTGCCAGCAGTGGTCCCAAAGCGGGAGTATCCCACAATGAGCAGTTCTTC. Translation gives CASSGPKAGVSHNEQFF.

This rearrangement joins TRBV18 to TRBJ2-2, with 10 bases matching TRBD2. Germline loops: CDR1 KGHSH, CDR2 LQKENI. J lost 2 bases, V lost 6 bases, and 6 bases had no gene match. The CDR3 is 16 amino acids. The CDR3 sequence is CASSLTSGINTGELFF. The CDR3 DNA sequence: TGTGCCAGCTCCCTCACTAGCGGGATAAACACCGGGGAGCTGTTTTTT.

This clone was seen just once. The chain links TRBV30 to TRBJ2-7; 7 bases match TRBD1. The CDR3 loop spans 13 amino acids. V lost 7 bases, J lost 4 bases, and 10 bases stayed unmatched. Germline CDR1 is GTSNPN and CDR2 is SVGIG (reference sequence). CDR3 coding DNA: TGTGCCTTGCGTCCGGGACAGTCATACGAGCAGTACTTC. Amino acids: CALRPGQSYEQYF.

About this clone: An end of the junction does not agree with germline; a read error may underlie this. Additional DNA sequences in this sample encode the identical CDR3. The CDR3 is CASSLARGDSGSYQETQYF. CDR3 DNA: TGTGCCAGCAGCTTAGCGAGGGGGGATAGCGGGAGTTATCAAGAGACTCAGTACTTC. The chain employs TRBV7-6 and TRBJ2-5; 9 nucleotides agree with TRBD2. CDR3 length: 19 residues. Germline V lookup: CDR1 SGHVS, CDR2 FNYEAQ.

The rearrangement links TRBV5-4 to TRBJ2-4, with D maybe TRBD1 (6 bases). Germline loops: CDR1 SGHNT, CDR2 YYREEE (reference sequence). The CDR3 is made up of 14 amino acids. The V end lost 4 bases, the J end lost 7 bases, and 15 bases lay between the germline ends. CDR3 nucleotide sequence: TGTGCCAGCAGCCAAGCCCCAGGGGAGAACATTCAGTACTTC. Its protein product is CASSQAPGENIQYF. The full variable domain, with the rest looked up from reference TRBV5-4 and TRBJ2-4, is ETGVTQSPTHLIKTRGQQVTLRCSSQSGHNTVSWYQQALGQGPQFIFQYYREEENGRGNFPPRFSGLQFPNYSSELNVNALELDDSALYLCASSQAPGENIQYFGAGTRLSVL.

The CDR3 loop reads CASSLVLSEQYF. The CDR3 DNA sequence: TGTGCCAGCAGCTTGGTACTGTCCGAGCAGTACTTC. The V gene is TRBV5-6, the J gene TRBJ2-7; D is unclear. Trimming stripped 0 bases from V and 6 bases from J, with 7 bases between. CDR3 length: 12 amino acids. Germline V gene data show CDR1 as SGHDT and CDR2 as YYEEEE.